The source of this TCR beta chain is a study of OX40 agonist ivuxolimab in advanced cancers. The CDR3 runs to 14 residues. With 5 bases removed from V and 1 base from J, the gap between germline ends came to 11 bases. Germline CDR1 reads SGHTA; CDR2 reads FQGNSA. On this clone: Its antigen remains unknown.

Study-wide findings and caveats: In CD8+ T cells, expanded clones were on average more numerous than in CD4+. Partial responders at 0.1-3.0 mg/kg had among the lowest clonal expansion. There was clonal expansion of CD4+ and CD8+ blood T cells by week 6 at 0.1 to 3.0 mg/kg.

The repertoire was sequenced with immunoSEQ multiplex PCR; TCRdb's copy has only in-frame clones and lacks some. Of around 69,000 clones in the sample, roughly 87% were seen once. The specimen comprised CD4+ or CD8+ T cells sorted from blood, sampled in a trial of the OX40 agonist ivuxolimab. The V and J genes are TRBV7-2 and TRBJ1-1; D is ambiguous. The origin of this receptor is an adult with an advanced solid tumor such as melanoma, head and neck, liver or kidney cancer. In nucleotides, the CDR3 is TGTGCCAGCAGCCTCTGGACGGGGAACACTGAAGCTTTCTTT. Its translation: CASSLWTGNTEAFF. Complete variable domain (other parts from reference TRBV7-2 and TRBJ1-1): GAGVSQSPSNKVTEKGKDVELRCDPISGHTALYWYRQSLGQGLEFLIYFQGNSAPDKSGLPSDRFSAERTGGSVSTLTIQRTQQEDSAVYLCASSLWTGNTEAFFGQGTRLTVV.